One T cell receptor (beta chain) is described in this entry. No antigen is known for it. With 60 Vbeta and 13 Jbeta primers, the PCR was carried out. Assay used: immunoSEQ multiplex PCR; TCRdb lists only in-frame clones, some missing. The sample holds about 140,000 clones; 8.9% are singletons and the top ten take 6% to 7.5%. This record comes from a study of cytomegalovirus exposure and HLA in healthy donors. Overall study findings and caveats: Further analysis, carried out later, found HLA-associated TCR beta chains more clonally expanded than equally common other chains.

Sequencing was done on a sample of PBMCs. The sequence was obtained from a woman in her 40s in good health and CMV-seropositive.

This chain's CDR3 is CASSYSTGEAFF. CDR3 bases: TGTGCCAGCAGTTACTCAACAGGTGAAGCTTTCTTT. This chain uses TRBV6-5 with TRBJ1-1, with D possibly matching TRBD1 (5 bases). Germline assignment: CDR1 MNHEY and CDR2 SVGAGI. This CDR3 is built from 12 residues. V dropped 0 bases and J dropped 7 bases, with 6 bases sitting between them.